Described below is a single TCR beta chain sequence and its context. Its matching antigen is unknown. The iRepertoire nested amplicon-rescue multiplex PCR amplified TCR alpha and beta CDR3s from RNA. TCRdb reprocessed the multiplex PCR reads via MiXCR and lists one record per CDR3 protein. The table records around 120,000 distinct CDR3 sequences, around 25% of them present only once. This specimen belongs to a study of glioma-infiltrating T cells. Whole-study findings and limits: Gliomas, especially low-grade, showed above-expected tissue-blood divergence; non-neoplastic patients showed below.

The CDR3 sequence is 17 residues long. V was clipped by 1 base and J by 8 bases, with 18 bases between them. The rearrangement links TRBV12-3 or TRBV12-4 to TRBJ1-6; no clear D. The sample comprised glioma tissue, nonneoplastic brain tissue, or PBMCs (not recorded which). This sequence was found in a human donor with low-grade glioma or glioblastoma, undergoing nonglioma brain surgery, or in good health (not recorded which). The CDR3: CASSLESARPPYSPLHF. CDR3 sequence (DNA): TGTGCCAGCAGTTTAGAATCCGCCAGGCCACCTTATTCACCCCTCCACTTT.